These 12 T cell receptor beta chains originate from one sample sequenced in a study of T cell responses to AZD1222 COVID-19 vaccine. Here immunoSEQ multiplex PCR was the method, and the copy in TCRdb shows in-frame clones only, minus some. The data hold under 150,000 clones, with 92% observed a single time. The sequencing here drew on peripheral blood, taken 28 days after the second AZD1222 dose. The receptors here all came from an adult who received the AZD1222 COVID-19 vaccine.

V is TRBV24-1 and J is TRBJ1-2, with D perhaps matching TRBD1 (5 bases). This CDR3 is 13 amino acids long. Germline V gene sequence: CDR1 KGHDR, CDR2 SFDVKD. V was cut by 3 bases and J by 5 bases, with 9 bases left in between. The CDR3 loop is CATSDRGGYGYTF. For the CDR3, the DNA is TGTGCCACCAGTGATCGTGGGGGGTATGGCTACACCTTC.

This chain connects TRBV19 to TRBJ1-6, with a possible D match to TRBD1 (5 bases). The V gene lost 5 bases and the J gene lost 7 bases, with 12 bases spanning the gap. CDR3 size: 14 residues. Germline values: CDR1 LNHDA, CDR2 SQIVND (reference sequence). The CDR3 DNA reads TGTGCCAGTAGTGGGCAGGGAGGGAATTCACCCCTCCACTTT. This translates into CASSGQGGNSPLHF.

The gene calls are TRBV7-9 and TRBJ1-2; D unresolved. The germline CDR1 and CDR2 sequences are SEHNR and FQNEAQ (reference sequence). Trimming left V 5 bases short and J 10 bases short, with 17 bases between. The CDR3 is 13 amino acids. The CDR3 DNA follows: TGTGCCAGCAGCCCCTTCACTCCCGATTCCTACACCTTC. Residues: CASSPFTPDSYTF.

V gene TRBV24-1 combines with J gene TRBJ2-1; 10 bases align to TRBD1. The CDR3 contains 15 residues. Trimming removed 4 bases from V and 8 bases from J; junction bases left unmatched: 7. CDR1 and CDR2 (germline): KGHDR, SFDVKD. The CDR3 region is CATSDSGTGEHEQFF. In nucleotides, the CDR3 is TGTGCCACCAGTGACTCCGGGACAGGGGAACATGAGCAGTTCTTC.

V gene TRBV7-2 combines with J gene TRBJ1-3, with D tentatively TRBD1 (5 bases). Looked up from germline, CDR1 is SGHTA and CDR2 is FQGNSA. V was clipped by 10 bases and J by 0 bases, with 16 bases between them. CDR3 length equals 15 residues. CDR3: CATRSWDDSGNTIYF. As DNA, the CDR3 is TGTGCCACCCGAAGTTGGGACGACTCTGGAAACACCATATATTTT.

The rearrangement joins TRBV21-1 to TRBJ1-2. TRBV21-1 is a recognized pseudogene. This CDR3 spans 12 amino acids. The CDR3 loop reads CASKGGSCGYTF. CDR3 nucleotides: TGTGCCAGCAAAGGGGGGTCCTGCGGCTACACCTTC.

The genes are TRBV11-2 and TRBJ1-2; no clear D gene. V shed 5 bases and J shed 3 bases, with 16 bases lying between them. CDR1 and CDR2 (germline): SGHAT, FQNNGV. The CDR3 extends over 15 amino acids. CDR3 bases: TGTGCCAGCAGCCCCTCGGGGAGTAGGGACTATGGCTACACCTTC. Amino acids: CASSPSGSRDYGYTF.

The sample holds one count of this clone. The CDR3 loop is CASSPGTSGRGTDTQYF. The CDR3 DNA follows: TGCGCCAGCAGCCCGGGGACTAGCGGGAGGGGCACAGATACGCAGTATTTT. V is TRBV5-1 and J is TRBJ2-3; 16 bases fit TRBD2. The V segment lost 4 bases and the J segment 1 base; nucleotides outside the gene matches: 3. Germline V gene sequence: CDR1 SGHRS, CDR2 YFSETQ. This CDR3 spans 17 amino acids.

The genes are TRBV4-3 and TRBJ1-5, with a weak D call TRBD1 (5 bases). The CDR3 runs to 16 residues. The V gene's germline CDR1 is LGHNA and CDR2 YSLEER. Trimming removed 0 bases at V and 1 base at J, with 10 bases between. The CDR3 loop is CASSQDRAVSNQPQHF. Written as DNA, the CDR3 is TGCGCCAGCAGCCAAGACAGGGCGGTGAGCAATCAGCCCCAGCATTTT.

V and J are TRBV6-5 and TRBJ1-5; D is possibly TRBD1 (6 bases). The CDR3 consists of 14 residues. V lost 7 bases and J lost 3, with 13 bases in between. Germline CDR1 and CDR2: MNHEY and SVGAGI. The CDR3 spells CASTKKGDNQPQHF. CDR3 DNA sequence: TGTGCCAGCACAAAGAAGGGGGACAATCAGCCCCAGCATTTT.

The V call is TRBV14, the J call TRBJ1-6; D is undetermined. The V and J ends lost 3 bases and 3 bases respectively, with 9 bases between them. This CDR3 spans 15 amino acids. CDR1 and CDR2 (germline): SGHDN, FVKESK. CDR3 sequence (DNA): TGTGCCAGCAGCCACAGCGGCAGCTATAATTCACCCCTCCACTTT. The encoded protein is CASSHSGSYNSPLHF.

Notes on this clone: In the same sample, other DNA sequences code for this CDR3. The chain carries TRBV6-4 and TRBJ2-3; 8 bases fit TRBD2. CDR3 size: 15 residues. Germline CDR1 reads MRHNA; CDR2 reads SNTAGT. V lost 0 bases to trimming and J lost 2 bases; unmatched junction nucleotides: 1. CDR3 bases: TGTGCCAGCAGTGACTCTAGCGGGGCCACAGATACGCAGTATTTT. Its protein is CASSDSSGATDTQYF.